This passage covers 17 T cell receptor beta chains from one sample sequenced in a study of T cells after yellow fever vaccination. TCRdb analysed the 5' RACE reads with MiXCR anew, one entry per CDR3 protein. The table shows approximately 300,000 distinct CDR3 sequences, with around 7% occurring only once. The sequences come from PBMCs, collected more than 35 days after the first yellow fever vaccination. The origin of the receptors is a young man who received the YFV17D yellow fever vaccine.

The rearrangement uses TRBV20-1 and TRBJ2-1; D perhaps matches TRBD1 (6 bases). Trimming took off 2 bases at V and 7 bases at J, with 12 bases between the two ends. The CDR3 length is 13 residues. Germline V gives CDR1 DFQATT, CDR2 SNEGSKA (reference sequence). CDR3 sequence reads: CSARTQGWNEQFF. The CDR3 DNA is TGCAGTGCTAGAACTCAGGGGTGGAATGAGCAGTTCTTC.

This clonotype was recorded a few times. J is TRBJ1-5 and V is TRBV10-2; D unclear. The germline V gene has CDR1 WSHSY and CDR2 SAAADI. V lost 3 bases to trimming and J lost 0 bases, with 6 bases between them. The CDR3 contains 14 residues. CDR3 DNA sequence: TGCGCCAGCAGTGACAGTAATAGCAATCAGCCCCAGCATTTT. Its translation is CASSDSNSNQPQHF.

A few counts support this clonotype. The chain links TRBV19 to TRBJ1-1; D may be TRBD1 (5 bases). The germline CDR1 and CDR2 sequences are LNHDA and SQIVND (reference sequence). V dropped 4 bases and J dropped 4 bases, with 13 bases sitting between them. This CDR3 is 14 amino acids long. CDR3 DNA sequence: TGTGCCAGTAGTACCTATGAAGGGGCCACTGAAGCTTTCTTT. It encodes CASSTYEGATEAFF.

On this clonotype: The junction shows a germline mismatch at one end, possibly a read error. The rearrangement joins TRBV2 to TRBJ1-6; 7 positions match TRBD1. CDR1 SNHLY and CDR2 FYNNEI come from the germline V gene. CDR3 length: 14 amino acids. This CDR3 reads CASRKTGMDSLLHF. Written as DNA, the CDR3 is TGTGCCAGCAGGAAGACAGGGATGGATTCACTCCTCCACTTT.

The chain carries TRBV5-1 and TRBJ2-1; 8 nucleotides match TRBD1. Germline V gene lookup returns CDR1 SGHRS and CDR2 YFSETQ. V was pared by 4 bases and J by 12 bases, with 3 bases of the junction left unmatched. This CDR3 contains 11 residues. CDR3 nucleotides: TGCGCCAGCAGCCAAGACAGGGGGCAGTTCTTC. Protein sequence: CASSQDRGQFF. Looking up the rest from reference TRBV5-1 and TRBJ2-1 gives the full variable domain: KAGVTQTPRYLIKTRGQQVTLSCSPISGHRSVSWYQQTPGQGLQFLFEYFSETQRNKGNFPGRFSGRQFSNSRSEMNVSTLELGDSALYLCASSQDRGQFFGPGTRLTVL.

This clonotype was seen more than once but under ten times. CDR3 nucleotides: TGTGCCATCAGTGGAGCCCCCCTAGGGGAAAGCAATCAGCCCCAGCATTTT. Its translation is CAISGAPLGESNQPQHF. J is TRBJ1-5 and V is TRBV10-3, with a weak D call TRBD1 (5 bases). Trimming pared 4 bases from V and 1 base from J, leaving 17 bases between. CDR3 length equals 17 residues. The germline V gene has CDR1 ENHRY and CDR2 SYGVKD.

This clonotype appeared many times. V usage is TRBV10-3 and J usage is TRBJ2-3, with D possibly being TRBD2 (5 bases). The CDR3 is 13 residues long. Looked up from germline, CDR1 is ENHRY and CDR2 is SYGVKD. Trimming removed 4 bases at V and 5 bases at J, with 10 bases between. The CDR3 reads CAISGLAKDTQYF. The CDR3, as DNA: TGTGCCATCAGTGGGCTAGCAAAAGATACGCAGTATTTT.

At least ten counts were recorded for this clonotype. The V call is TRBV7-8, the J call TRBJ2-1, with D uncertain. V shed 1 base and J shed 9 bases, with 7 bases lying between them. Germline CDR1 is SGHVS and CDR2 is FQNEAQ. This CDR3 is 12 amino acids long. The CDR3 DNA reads TGTGCCAGCAGCTTAGTTCCGCGTGAGCAGTTCTTC. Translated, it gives CASSLVPREQFF.

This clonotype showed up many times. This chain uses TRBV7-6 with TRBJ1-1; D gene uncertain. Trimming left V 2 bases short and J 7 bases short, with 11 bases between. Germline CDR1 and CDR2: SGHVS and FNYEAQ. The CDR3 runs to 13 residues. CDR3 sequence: CASSLSTPYEAFF. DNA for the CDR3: TGTGCCAGCAGCTTATCGACACCATATGAAGCTTTCTTT.

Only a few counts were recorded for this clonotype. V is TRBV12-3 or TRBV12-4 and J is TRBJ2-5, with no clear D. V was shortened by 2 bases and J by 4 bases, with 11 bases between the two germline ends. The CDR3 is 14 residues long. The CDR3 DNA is TGTGCCAGCAGTTTACCGGGTCGGGTAGAGACCCAGTACTTC. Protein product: CASSLPGRVETQYF.

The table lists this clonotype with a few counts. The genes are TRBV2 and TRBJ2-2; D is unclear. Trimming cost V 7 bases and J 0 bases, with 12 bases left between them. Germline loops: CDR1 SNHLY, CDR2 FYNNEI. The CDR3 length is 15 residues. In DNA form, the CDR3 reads TGTGCCAGCAACGGAATCAGCTCGAACACCGGGGAGCTGTTTTTT. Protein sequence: CASNGISSNTGELFF.

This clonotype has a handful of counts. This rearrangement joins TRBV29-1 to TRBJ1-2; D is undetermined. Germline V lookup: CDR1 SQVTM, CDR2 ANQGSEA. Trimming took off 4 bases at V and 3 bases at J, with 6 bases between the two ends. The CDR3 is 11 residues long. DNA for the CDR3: TGCAGCGTTGGGGGTGACTATGGCTACACCTTC. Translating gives CSVGGDYGYTF.

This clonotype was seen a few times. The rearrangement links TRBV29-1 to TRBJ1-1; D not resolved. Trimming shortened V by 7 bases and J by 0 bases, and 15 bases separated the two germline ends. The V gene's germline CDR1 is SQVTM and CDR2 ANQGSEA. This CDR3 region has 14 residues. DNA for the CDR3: TGCAGCGCCGACAAACCGCTGATGAACACTGAAGCTTTCTTT. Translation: CSADKPLMNTEAFF.

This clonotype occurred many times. CDR3 protein: CASSLGAYEQYV. In DNA, the CDR3 is TGCGCCAGCAGCTTGGGGGCCTACGAGCAGTACGTC. The chain employs TRBV5-1 and TRBJ2-7, with D hard to call. V gave up 0 bases and J gave up 2 bases, with 3 bases separating them. CDR1 is SGHRS, CDR2 YFSETQ, per germline. The CDR3 totals 12 residues.

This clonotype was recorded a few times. CDR3 bases: TGCAGTGCTAGAGCAGCAGGGGGAAACACCATATATTTT. Its protein is CSARAAGGNTIYF. The rearrangement links TRBV20-1 to TRBJ1-3; D may be TRBD1 (5 bases). CDR3 length: 13 residues. The germline CDR1 and CDR2 sequences are DFQATT and SNEGSKA (reference sequence). V was clipped by 1 base and J by 4 bases, with 8 bases between them.

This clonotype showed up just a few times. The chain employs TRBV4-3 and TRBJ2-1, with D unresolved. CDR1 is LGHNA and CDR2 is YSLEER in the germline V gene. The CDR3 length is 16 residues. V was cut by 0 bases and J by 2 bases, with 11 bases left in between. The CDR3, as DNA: TGCGCCAGCAGCCAAGACCGACTGGGGACCTACAATGAGCAGTTCTTC. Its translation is CASSQDRLGTYNEQFF.

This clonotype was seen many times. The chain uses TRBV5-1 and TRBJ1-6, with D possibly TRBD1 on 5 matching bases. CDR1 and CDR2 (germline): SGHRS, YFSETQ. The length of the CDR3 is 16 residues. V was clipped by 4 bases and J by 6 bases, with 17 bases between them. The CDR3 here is CASSRDPGLSNSPLHF. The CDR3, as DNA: TGCGCCAGCAGCCGAGATCCGGGACTGTCTAATTCACCCCTCCACTTT.